The rows below give T cell receptor beta chains drawn from one sample of a study of T cells in Graves' hyperthyroidism and ophthalmopathy. MiXCR was run by TCRdb on the multiplex PCR reads, yielding one entry per CDR3 protein. The profile shows about 690,000 distinct CDR3 sequences, around 15% of them singletons. The specimen sequenced was blood. These TCRs come from a man in his forties or fifties with Graves' hyperthyroidism. Both conserved end residues are part of each CDR3. Each record gives: J gene, D gene, clone size, V gene, CDR3 protein, CDR3 DNA. A D gene is named only where the DNA matches it firmly. Clone sizes are given selectively: once, few, many, or a class where the clone is expanded.

j_gene: TRBJ2-5; d_gene: .; abundance: .; v_gene: TRBV18; CDR3aa: CASSLPNREETQYF; CDR3nt: TGTGCCAGCTCACTACCCAACAGGGAGGAGACCCAGTACTTC
j_gene: TRBJ2-5; d_gene: .; abundance: .; v_gene: TRBV5-1; CDR3aa: CASSLEQGVYRETQYF; CDR3nt: TGCGCCAGCAGCTTGGAGCAGGGAGTCTATAGAGAGACCCAGTACTTC
j_gene: TRBJ2-7; d_gene: .; abundance: .; v_gene: TRBV3-1; CDR3aa: CASSDRGQSYEQYF; CDR3nt: TGTGCCAGCAGCGATCGGGGGCAGTCCTACGAGCAGTACTTC
j_gene: TRBJ2-1; d_gene: .; abundance: .; v_gene: TRBV30; CDR3aa: CAWSSRPGRSQGEQFF; CDR3nt: TGTGCCTGGAGCTCGCGACCGGGACGCTCCCAGGGGGAGCAGTTCTTC
j_gene: TRBJ2-3; d_gene: .; abundance: many; v_gene: TRBV11-3; CDR3aa: CASSFEDTQYF; CDR3nt: TGTGCCAGCAGCTTTGAAGATACGCAGTATTTT
j_gene: TRBJ2-1; d_gene: .; abundance: few; v_gene: TRBV5-6; CDR3aa: CASSVDGANEQFF; CDR3nt: TGTGCCAGCAGCGTTGACGGAGCCAATGAGCAGTTCTTC
j_gene: TRBJ2-7; d_gene: .; abundance: .; v_gene: TRBV5-4; CDR3aa: CASSLEQGGWDEQYF; CDR3nt: TGTGCCAGCAGCTTGGAACAGGGTGGATGGGACGAGCAGTACTTC
j_gene: TRBJ2-5; d_gene: .; abundance: many; v_gene: TRBV28; CDR3aa: CASTPQSRANQETQYF; CDR3nt: TGTGCCAGCACACCTCAGTCCAGGGCCAACCAAGAGACCCAGTACTTC
j_gene: TRBJ1-4; d_gene: TRBD1; abundance: few; v_gene: TRBV19; CDR3aa: CASSHGTVPRKGEKLFF; CDR3nt: TGTGCCAGTAGCCATGGGACAGTCCCAAGGAAAGGGGAAAAACTGTTTTTT
j_gene: TRBJ1-2; d_gene: .; abundance: many; v_gene: TRBV12-3/TRBV12-4; CDR3aa: CASTPQVVAYGYTF; CDR3nt: TGTGCCAGCACCCCACAGGTAGTCGCCTATGGCTACACCTTC